A selection of T cell receptor beta chains follows, all from one sample in a study of T cells in Graves' hyperthyroidism and ophthalmopathy. TCRdb re-called the multiplex PCR reads through MiXCR, storing one row per CDR3 protein. Of 250,000 or so distinct CDR3 sequences listed, 15% to 20% are singletons. Input material: blood. These receptors all stem from a woman aged 18-29 years with Graves' ophthalmopathy. Each CDR3 is given with its conserved first and last residue. A D gene is named only where the DNA matches it firmly. Not all rows give a size; the values are once, few, many and, for expanded clones, a class.

J gene,V gene,clone size,D gene,CDR3 DNA,CDR3 protein
TRBJ1-1,TRBV9,many,TRBD1,TGTGCCAGCAGCGTGGTTAGGACAGGGGATTCGGGCACTGAAGCTTTCTTT,CASSVVRTGDSGTEAFF
TRBJ2-3,TRBV7-3,many,.,TGTGCCAGCAGCCGCCTTGGACCCACAGATACGCAGTATTTT,CASSRLGPTDTQYF
TRBJ2-7,TRBV11-2,many,.,TGTGCCAGCAGCTTAGCTGATCTGGCTTATAGCTCCTACGAGCAGTACTTC,CASSLADLAYSSYEQYF
TRBJ2-5,TRBV28,.,TRBD2,TGTGCCAGCAAGGGGACTAGCGGGGAGACCCAGTACTTC,CASKGTSGETQYF
TRBJ2-1,TRBV7-2,large,.,TGTGCCAGCACCCTAGCGATCTCCTACAATGAGCAGTTCTTC,CASTLAISYNEQFF
TRBJ1-1,TRBV25-1,many,TRBD1,TGTGCCAGCAGTGGGGACAGCAGAAACACTGAAGCTTTCTTT,CASSGDSRNTEAFF
TRBJ2-4,TRBV6-1,many,.,TGTGCCAGCAGGTTCAGGGGCAAAAACATTCAGTACTTC,CASRFRGKNIQYF
TRBJ2-6,TRBV7-9,many,.,TGTGCCAGCAGCCTTAGAAGGGGATCTGGGGCCAACGTCCTGACTTTC,CASSLRRGSGANVLTF
TRBJ1-4,TRBV24-1,many,TRBD1,TGTGCCACCAGTGATGTTGACAGGGCCGATGAAAAACTGTTTTTT,CATSDVDRADEKLFF
TRBJ2-1,TRBV20-1,many,TRBD2,TGCAGTGCTAGAGACGATAGCGGGAGGGCCTACAATGAGCAGTTCTTC,CSARDDSGRAYNEQFF
TRBJ2-1,TRBV11-2,many,.,TGTGCCAGCAGCGTCGGGGACAATGAGCAGTTCTTC,CASSVGDNEQFF
TRBJ1-4,TRBV12-3/TRBV12-4,many,.,TGTGCCAGCAGTTTGGCGGGGTATAATGAAAAACTGTTTTTT,CASSLAGYNEKLFF
TRBJ2-1,TRBV19,few,.,TGTGCCAGTAGTATAGATTGGGTACCTCTGCAGTTCTTC,CASSIDWVPLQFF
TRBJ2-3,TRBV13,many,TRBD2,TGTGCCACTAGCGGGCGTGAGAGAATCGCAGATACGCAGTATTTT,CATSGRERIADTQYF
TRBJ2-3,TRBV20-1,many,.,TGCAGTGCCCAAGGAGTGGATACGCAGTATTTT,CSAQGVDTQYF
TRBJ1-5,TRBV19,few,.,TGTGCCAGTAGTATCGGGGGCAGGGGCTCAAATCAGCCCCAGCATTTT,CASSIGGRGSNQPQHF
TRBJ2-1,TRBV27,.,TRBD2,TGTGCCAGCAGCCCTTCTAGCGGGTTTGAGCAGTTCTTC,CASSPSSGFEQFF
TRBJ2-5,TRBV7-9,.,.,TGTGCCGGCAGCTTCCCCCTTAGAGAGACCCAGTACTTC,CAGSFPLRETQYF
TRBJ2-1,TRBV20-1,many,.,TGCAGTGCTAGAGATTGGGCGGATAGCTCCTACAATGAGCAGTTCTTC,CSARDWADSSYNEQFF
TRBJ2-5,TRBV3-1,.,TRBD2,TGTGCCAGCAGCCAGGGACTAGAATTAGAGACCCAGTACTTC,CASSQGLELETQYF
TRBJ2-7,TRBV20-1,many,TRBD1,TGCAGTGCTAGAGATTATGGCAGGGGGATCGACGAGCAGTACTTC,CSARDYGRGIDEQYF
TRBJ1-2,TRBV24-1,many,.,TGTGCCACCAGTAAGTCAGGGGACTATGGCTACACCTTC,CATSKSGDYGYTF